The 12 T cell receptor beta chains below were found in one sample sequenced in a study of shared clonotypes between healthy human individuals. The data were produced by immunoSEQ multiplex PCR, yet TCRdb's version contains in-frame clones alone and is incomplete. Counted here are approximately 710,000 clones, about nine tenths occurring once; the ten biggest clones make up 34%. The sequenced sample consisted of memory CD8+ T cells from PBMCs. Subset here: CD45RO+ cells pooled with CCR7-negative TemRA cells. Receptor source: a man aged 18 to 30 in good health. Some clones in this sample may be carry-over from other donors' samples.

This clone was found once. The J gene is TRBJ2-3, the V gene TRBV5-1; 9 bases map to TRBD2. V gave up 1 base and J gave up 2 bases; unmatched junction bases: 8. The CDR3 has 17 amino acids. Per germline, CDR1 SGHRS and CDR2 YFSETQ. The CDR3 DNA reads TGCGCCAGCAGCTTGACGGTAGCGGGAGACCCCACAGATACGCAGTATTTT. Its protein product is CASSLTVAGDPTDTQYF. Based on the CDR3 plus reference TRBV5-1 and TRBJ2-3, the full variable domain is KAGVTQTPRYLIKTRGQQVTLSCSPISGHRSVSWYQQTPGQGLQFLFEYFSETQRNKGNFPGRFSGRQFSNSRSEMNVSTLELGDSALYLCASSLTVAGDPTDTQYFGPGTRLTVL.

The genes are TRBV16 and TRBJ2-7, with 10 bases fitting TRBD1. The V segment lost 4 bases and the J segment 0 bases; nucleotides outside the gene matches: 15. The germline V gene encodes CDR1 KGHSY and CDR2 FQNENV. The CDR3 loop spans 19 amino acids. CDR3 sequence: CASSPPGQGPGGRSYEQYF. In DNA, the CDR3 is TGTGCCAGCAGCCCCCCGGGACAGGGGCCAGGGGGGCGCTCCTACGAGCAGTACTTC.

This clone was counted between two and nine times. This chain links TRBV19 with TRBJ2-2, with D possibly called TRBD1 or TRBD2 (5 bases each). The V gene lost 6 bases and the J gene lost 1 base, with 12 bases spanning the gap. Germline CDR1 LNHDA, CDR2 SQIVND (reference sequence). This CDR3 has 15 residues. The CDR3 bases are TGTGCCAGTAGCGTCGGGACCCGGAACACCGGGGAGCTGTTTTTT. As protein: CASSVGTRNTGELFF.

The CDR3 nucleotides read TGTGCCAGCAGCCAAGAGGGCGGAGGCCTATACAATGAGCAGTTCTTC. Amino acids: CASSQEGGGLYNEQFF. This chain joins TRBV14 and TRBJ2-1, with D perhaps TRBD2 (5 bases). V shed 0 bases and J shed 4 bases, with 13 bases lying between them. The CDR3 covers 16 residues. CDR1 and CDR2 (germline): SGHDN, FVKESK.

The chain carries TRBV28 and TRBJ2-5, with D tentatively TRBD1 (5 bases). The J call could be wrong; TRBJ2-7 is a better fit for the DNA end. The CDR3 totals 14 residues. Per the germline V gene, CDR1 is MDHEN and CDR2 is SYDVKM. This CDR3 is CASSPRTYGYEQYF. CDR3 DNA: TGTGCCAGCAGTCCCCGGACATATGGCTACGAGCAGTACTTC.

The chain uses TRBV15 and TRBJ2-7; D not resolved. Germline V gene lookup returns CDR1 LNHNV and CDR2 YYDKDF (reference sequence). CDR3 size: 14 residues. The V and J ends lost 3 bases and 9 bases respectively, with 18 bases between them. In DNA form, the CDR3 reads TGTGCCACCAGCAGGGAATGGCTTGGATTCGTGCAGTACTTC. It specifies CATSREWLGFVQYF.

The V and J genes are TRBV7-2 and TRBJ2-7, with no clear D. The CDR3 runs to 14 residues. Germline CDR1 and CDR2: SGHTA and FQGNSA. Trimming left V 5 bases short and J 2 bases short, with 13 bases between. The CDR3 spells CASSQGRKTYEQYF. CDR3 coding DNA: TGTGCCAGCAGCCAAGGACGGAAAACCTACGAGCAGTACTTC.

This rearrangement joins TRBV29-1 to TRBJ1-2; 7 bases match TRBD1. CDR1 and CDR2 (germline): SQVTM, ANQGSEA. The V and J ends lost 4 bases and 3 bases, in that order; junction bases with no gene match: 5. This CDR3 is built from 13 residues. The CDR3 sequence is CSVVLGTDYGYTF. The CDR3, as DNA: TGCAGCGTTGTCTTGGGGACAGACTATGGCTACACCTTC.

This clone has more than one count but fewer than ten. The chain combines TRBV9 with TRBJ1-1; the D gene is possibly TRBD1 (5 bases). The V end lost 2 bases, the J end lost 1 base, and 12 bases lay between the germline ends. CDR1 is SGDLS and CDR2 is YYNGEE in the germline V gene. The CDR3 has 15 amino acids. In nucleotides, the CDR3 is TGTGCCAGCAGCGTTGAGGGCAGGGCGAACACTGAAGCTTTCTTT. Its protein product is CASSVEGRANTEAFF.

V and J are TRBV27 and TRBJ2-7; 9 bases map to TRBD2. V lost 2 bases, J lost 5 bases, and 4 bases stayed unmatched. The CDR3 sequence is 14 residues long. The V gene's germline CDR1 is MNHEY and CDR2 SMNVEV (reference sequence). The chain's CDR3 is CASSLLAGLDEQYF. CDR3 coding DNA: TGTGCCAGCAGTTTACTAGCGGGATTAGACGAGCAGTACTTC.

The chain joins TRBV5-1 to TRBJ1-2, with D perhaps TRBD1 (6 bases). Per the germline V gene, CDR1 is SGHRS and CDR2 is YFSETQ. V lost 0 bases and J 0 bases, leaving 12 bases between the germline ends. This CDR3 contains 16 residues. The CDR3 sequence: CASSLAPGHSNYGYTF. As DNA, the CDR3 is TGCGCCAGCAGCTTGGCCCCGGGACATTCTAACTATGGCTACACCTTC.

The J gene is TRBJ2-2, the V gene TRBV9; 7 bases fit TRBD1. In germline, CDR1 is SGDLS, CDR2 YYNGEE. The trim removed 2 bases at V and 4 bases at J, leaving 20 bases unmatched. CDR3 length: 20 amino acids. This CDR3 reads CASSVSSKGTVGSGTGELFF. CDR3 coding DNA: TGTGCCAGCAGCGTGAGTTCCAAAGGGACAGTCGGAAGTGGCACCGGGGAGCTGTTTTTT.